The entry below describes one TCR beta chain. Its antigen specificity is not known. Base qualities are missing; no much larger clone stands one base away. The sample is drawn from a study of somatic mutations in T cells in chronic GVHD (dated by TCRdb to 2020 to 2021). For sorting, cells were stained with anti-CD3, anti-CD4, anti-CD8 and a Vbeta20 antibody from the IOTest Beta Mark kit and sorted on a FACSAria III to a purity above 97%. Peripheral blood was collected in sodium heparin tubes, and mononuclear cells were isolated by Ficoll-Paque PLUS density gradient centrifugation. CD4+ Vbeta20+, CD4+ Vbeta20-, and CD8+ T cell fractions were FACS-sorted before TCRbeta deep sequencing. Genomic DNA was isolated and then used for the TCRbeta deep sequencing. TCRbeta CDR3 sequencing and initial data processing were performed as a commercial service with the immunoSEQ assay. The authors' analysis ran thus. Reads were demultiplexed, adapter and primer sequences were trimmed, similar clones were merged through frequency-ratio clustering, and V, D, J genes were annotated using IMGT. What TCRdb holds here is the immuneACCESS table cut down to in-frame rearrangements. Part of the clones is not present; checked against another copy, under half of the missing clones reflect an unresolved V gene, and the others are unexplained. From that table come the V and J calls and clone size; the DNA was used to work out D and trimming. Within this sample are 13,000 or so clones, with around 73% of them counted one time only. Together, the top ten hold 32% of the sample.

Its CDR3 holds 14 amino acids, cysteine through phenylalanine. Here the CDR3 DNA is all that survives: 42 bases in frame from base 1. CDR1 and CDR2 (MNHNS, SASEGT) derive from the germline V gene. V and J are truncated by 8 bases and 3 bases respectively, leaving an intervening sequence of 16 bases. The chain employs TRBV6-1 and TRBJ1-2, with TRBD1 perhaps the D gene, on 6 matching bases. The clonotype originates from a male patient aged 45 to 59 with chronic graft-versus-host disease. After transplantation, some T cells may belong to the graft donor instead of the recipient. Sample: Vbeta20-negative CD4+ T cells from blood. What this sample's cell subset or site label stands for: CD4+ T cells sorted as TCR Vbeta20 negative by flow cytometry. The CDR3 reads as follows: CASLYGTSDYGYTF. The bases are TGTGCCAGCTTGTACGGGACATCGGACTATGGCTACACCTTC.